This T cell receptor beta chain originates from a study of CD8+ T cells in alopecia areata. This clone was seen once. cDNA prepared by RNA extraction and subsequent reverse transcription served as the template for sequencing. TCRdb's table, derived via immunoSEQ multiplex PCR, lists solely in-frame clones and lacks some. Of approximately 150,000 clones listed, about 51% were seen once; the top ten hold 0.99%. The specimen was CD4+ T cells sorted from blood, collected at week 0. The TCR was taken from a human donor with alopecia areata.

Here the CDR3 reads CASSPFGVGVVDTQYF. In DNA form, the CDR3 reads TGTGCCAGCAGCCCCTTCGGGGTGGGAGTGGTAGATACGCAGTATTTT. The gene calls are TRBV7-3 and TRBJ2-3, with D perhaps TRBD2 (5 bases). V was cut by 5 bases and J by 5 bases, with 20 bases left in between. CDR3 size: 16 residues. Germline assignment: CDR1 SGHTA and CDR2 FQGTGA.